The 26 T cell receptor beta chains given below trace back to one sample, sequenced in a study of T-cell memory formation after mild COVID-19. One entry per CDR3 protein results from TCRdb running MiXCR on the 5' RACE reads. The data contain about 350,000 distinct CDR3 sequences, 14% of them seen just once; the ten biggest clones take up about 22%. Sequencing was carried out using PBMCs or a T cell subset sorted from them (not recorded which). The receptors were sampled from a man between 18 and 35 years old who had mild COVID-19 (a few samples of this study predate the infection). Cell type and time point are not known.

This clonotype turned up a few times. This chain connects TRBV3-1 to TRBJ2-5; D perhaps matches TRBD2 (6 bases). The CDR3 loop spans 15 amino acids. The V and J ends lost 1 base and 5 bases respectively, with 14 bases between them. Looked up from germline, CDR1 is LGHDT and CDR2 is YNNKEL (reference sequence). As DNA, the CDR3 is TGTGCCAGCAGCCAAGGATGGGGCCGGGGGGAGACCCAGTACTTC. As protein: CASSQGWGRGETQYF.

The chain couples TRBV12-3 or TRBV12-4 to TRBJ2-1; 13 nucleotides line up with TRBD2. The CDR3 length is 17 residues. With 5 bases clipped from V and 8 bases from J, the junction kept 12 bases outside the gene matches. CDR3 sequence reads: CASSPWTSGGPGDEQFF. As DNA, the CDR3 is TGTGCCAGCAGTCCCTGGACTAGCGGGGGACCGGGGGATGAGCAGTTCTTC.

This clonotype was seen more than once but under ten times. The rearrangement links TRBV25-1 to TRBJ2-5; no clear D gene. Germline values: CDR1 MGHDK, CDR2 SYGVNS. Trimming removed 1 base from V and 5 bases from J, with 11 bases in between. There are 14 residues in the CDR3. The CDR3 sequence: CASSESDRWETQYF. In DNA form, the CDR3 reads TGTGCCAGCAGTGAATCTGACCGGTGGGAGACCCAGTACTTC.

This clonotype has at least ten counts. The chain couples TRBV5-8 to TRBJ1-5, with D perhaps matching TRBD1 (5 bases). The CDR3 loop spans 16 amino acids. V was trimmed by 2 bases and J by 2 bases, leaving 14 bases between them. Germline CDR1 SGHTS, CDR2 YDEGEE. The CDR3 nucleotides are TGTGCCAGCAGCTTATGGGCAGGGATAGGCAATCAGCCCCAGCATTTT. It codes for CASSLWAGIGNQPQHF.

This clonotype was observed many times. The CDR3 is CASSKLAGAYNEQFF. The CDR3 DNA reads TGTGCCAGCAGCAAACTAGCGGGGGCTTACAATGAGCAGTTCTTC. This chain joins TRBV7-3 and TRBJ2-1, with 11 bases that match TRBD2. The length of the CDR3 is 15 residues. After removal of 5 bases from V and 4 bases from J, the junction contained 4 bases not matched to a gene. Germline CDR1 SGHTA, CDR2 FQGTGA.

This rearrangement joins TRBV27 to TRBJ2-2; no definite D call. Trimming left V 4 bases short and J 4 bases short, with 10 bases between. CDR3 size: 14 residues. The V gene's germline CDR1 is MNHEY and CDR2 SMNVEV (reference sequence). CDR3 region: CASSSLDVTGELFF. CDR3 DNA sequence: TGTGCCAGCAGTTCCCTGGACGTCACCGGGGAGCTGTTTTTT.

The chain recombines TRBV5-1 with TRBJ2-5; D unresolved. The length of the CDR3 is 14 residues. Germline V gene data show CDR1 as SGHRS and CDR2 as YFSETQ. V lost 3 bases and J 1 base, leaving 10 bases between the germline ends. CDR3 bases: TGCGCCAGCAGCTCAGACTGGCCCCAAGAGACCCAGTACTTC. Residues: CASSSDWPQETQYF. Full variable domain (outside the CDR3, taken from reference TRBV5-1 and TRBJ2-5): KAGVTQTPRYLIKTRGQQVTLSCSPISGHRSVSWYQQTPGQGLQFLFEYFSETQRNKGNFPGRFSGRQFSNSRSEMNVSTLELGDSALYLCASSSDWPQETQYFGPGTRLLVL.

The rearrangement uses TRBV6-2 or TRBV6-3 and TRBJ2-7; D may match TRBD1 or TRBD2 (5 bases each). Per the germline V gene, CDR1 is MNHEY and CDR2 is SVGEGT. The V and J ends lost 8 bases and 2 bases respectively, with 10 bases between them. CDR3 length equals 12 residues. This chain's CDR3 is CASGTTPYEQYV. The CDR3 DNA reads TGTGCCAGCGGGACGACCCCCTACGAGCAGTACGTC.

The V and J genes are TRBV12-3 or TRBV12-4 and TRBJ2-6, with D tentatively TRBD1 or TRBD2 (6 bases each). V shed 7 bases and J shed 0 bases, with 16 bases lying between them. CDR3 length: 17 residues. The CDR3 bases are TGTGCCAGCACCCTCCCGGGGGCCCTCTCTGGGGCCAACGTCCTGACTTTC. It translates to CASTLPGALSGANVLTF.

There are a few counts of this clonotype. This chain links TRBV7-2 with TRBJ1-1; no firm D call. Trimming pared 0 bases from V and 5 bases from J, leaving 10 bases between. The CDR3 length is 14 residues. CDR1 is SGHTA, CDR2 FQGNSA, per germline. DNA of the CDR3: TGTGCCAGCAGCTTAGCGCGGGGTGAGACTGAAGCTTTCTTT. Protein: CASSLARGETEAFF.

The chain uses TRBV20-1 and TRBJ2-1, with 8 bases fitting TRBD2. Germline V gene data show CDR1 as DFQATT and CDR2 as SNEGSKA (reference sequence). This CDR3 spans 14 amino acids. V lost 3 bases, J lost 4 bases, and 5 bases stayed unmatched. The CDR3 spells CSASKPSGYNEQFF. The CDR3 bases are TGCAGTGCTAGCAAACCTAGCGGGTACAATGAGCAGTTCTTC.

This clonotype was seen only a few times. The chain carries TRBV27 and TRBJ2-3, with 9 positions matching TRBD1. CDR3 length: 15 residues. The V and J ends lost 7 bases and 2 bases, in that order; junction bases with no gene match: 7. Germline CDR1 is MNHEY and CDR2 is SMNVEV (reference sequence). As DNA, the CDR3 is TGTGCCAGCACCCTACAGGGGGCAACCACAGATACGCAGTATTTT. Protein product: CASTLQGATTDTQYF.

The V call is TRBV7-9, the J call TRBJ1-2; D remains ambiguous. The CDR3 has 13 amino acids. V gave up 3 bases and J gave up 1 base, with 6 bases separating them. Germline V CDR1 and CDR2: SEHNR, FQNEAQ (reference sequence). CDR3 in DNA: TGTGCCAGCAGCTTTCAGGATAACTATGGCTACACCTTC. This translates into CASSFQDNYGYTF.

This clonotype occurred a few times. The rearrangement uses TRBV29-1 and TRBJ2-7; the D gene is possibly TRBD2 (5 bases). With 7 bases removed from V and 3 bases from J, the gap between germline ends came to 16 bases. CDR3 length: 13 amino acids. The germline CDR1 and CDR2 sequences are SQVTM and ANQGSEA. The CDR3 region is CSARWSGSYEQYF. The CDR3, as DNA: TGCAGCGCAAGGTGGTCGGGGAGCTACGAGCAGTACTTC.

This clonotype was seen only a few times. CDR3 nucleotides: TGTGCCAGCAGTGAACTCCGGCAGGGGGCGATTGAAGCTTTCTTT. Its translation is CASSELRQGAIEAFF. The rearrangement joins TRBV2 to TRBJ1-1; 8 bases map to TRBD1. Looked up from germline, CDR1 is SNHLY and CDR2 is FYNNEI. Losses at the gene ends were 2 bases for V and 7 bases for J; bases not matched to a gene: 9. The CDR3 covers 15 residues.

This rearrangement joins TRBV7-9 to TRBJ1-1; D gene unclear. Germline values: CDR1 SEHNR, CDR2 FQNEAQ (reference sequence). The length of the CDR3 is 12 residues. V was cut by 5 bases and J by 6 bases, with 10 bases left in between. CDR3 in amino acids: CASSPPRSEAFF. The CDR3 DNA reads as TGTGCCAGCAGCCCCCCCCGGTCTGAAGCTTTCTTT.

This clonotype was observed a handful of times. The chain joins TRBV29-1 to TRBJ2-7, with 9 bases that match TRBD2. The V gene's germline CDR1 is SQVTM and CDR2 ANQGSEA. The CDR3 is 15 amino acids. V shed 1 base and J 0 bases; nucleotides not matched to a gene: 4. The CDR3 loop reads CSVEVAGESSYEQYV. The CDR3 nucleotides read TGCAGCGTTGAAGTAGCGGGGGAGAGCTCCTACGAGCAGTACGTC.

This clonotype has more than one count but fewer than ten. The chain has TRBV20-1 and TRBJ2-1, with TRBD2 matching 8 bases. The CDR3 runs to 15 residues. The germline V gene encodes CDR1 DFQATT and CDR2 SNEGSKA (reference sequence). J lost 0 bases, V lost 6 bases, and 7 bases had no gene match. CDR3: CSAPGGAYSYNEQFF. As DNA, the CDR3 is TGCAGTGCCCCCGGGGGGGCATACTCCTACAATGAGCAGTTCTTC.

This clonotype was seen repeatedly, ten times or more. The chain links TRBV3-2 to TRBJ2-7; the table names TRBD1, a call not compared with the DNA. TRBV3-2 has pseudogene status. This CDR3 is built from 15 residues. The CDR3 coding sequence is TGTGCCAGCAGCTGGACAGGGCTTTTTTCCTACGAGCAGTACGTC. Translating it yields CASSWTGLFSYEQYV.

This clonotype was observed at least ten times. The chain uses TRBV7-2 and TRBJ2-3, with D hard to call. V was shortened by 5 bases and J by 6 bases, with 15 bases between the two germline ends. The CDR3 is 14 amino acids. The germline gives CDR1 SGHTA, CDR2 FQGNSA. The CDR3 nucleotides are TGTGCCAGCAGCCCCGCCGGGCACCGGGATACGCAGTATTTT. Its translation is CASSPAGHRDTQYF.

This clonotype was counted ten times or more. The chain carries TRBV5-1 and TRBJ1-4; D might be TRBD1 (6 bases). Germline CDR1 is SGHRS and CDR2 is YFSETQ. Trimming took off 3 bases at V and 6 bases at J, with 12 bases between the two ends. This CDR3 contains 14 residues. This CDR3 reads CASSSGTLDEKLFF. The CDR3 DNA follows: TGCGCCAGCAGCTCCGGGACACTGGATGAAAAACTGTTTTTT. Full variable domain (rest looked up from reference TRBV5-1 and TRBJ1-4): KAGVTQTPRYLIKTRGQQVTLSCSPISGHRSVSWYQQTPGQGLQFLFEYFSETQRNKGNFPGRFSGRQFSNSRSEMNVSTLELGDSALYLCASSSGTLDEKLFFGSGTQLSVL.

CDR3 in amino acids: CASSLSGALSGYTF. CDR3 DNA sequence: TGTGCCAGCAGTTTATCGGGGGCGTTAAGTGGCTACACCTTC. The rearrangement joins TRBV12-3 or TRBV12-4 to TRBJ1-2, with D maybe TRBD1 (6 bases). The CDR3 has 14 amino acids. V was cut by 2 bases and J by 7 bases, with 14 bases left in between.

V usage is TRBV19 and J usage is TRBJ2-2, with 10 bases aligning to TRBD2. After removal of 9 bases from V and 4 bases from J, the junction contained 8 bases not matched to a gene. This CDR3 has 15 residues. The V gene's germline CDR1 is LNHDA and CDR2 SQIVND (reference sequence). CDR3 loop: CASSESGGGTGELFF. CDR3 in DNA: TGTGCCAGCTCCGAAAGCGGGGGGGGCACCGGGGAGCTGTTTTTT.

The chain employs TRBV9 and TRBJ2-2; no clear D. This CDR3 has 13 amino acids. V was shortened by 2 bases and J by 6 bases, with 8 bases between the two germline ends. The germline V gene has CDR1 SGDLS and CDR2 YYNGEE. The CDR3 region has the DNA TGTGCCAGCAGCGTTGGTAACCCCGGGGAGCTGTTTTTT. It translates to CASSVGNPGELFF.

This clonotype showed up just a few times. The rearrangement joins TRBV9 to TRBJ1-6; a weak D match, TRBD1 (5 bases). CDR1 is SGDLS, CDR2 YYNGEE, per germline. V lost 0 bases to trimming and J lost 2 bases, with 6 bases between them. This CDR3 has 15 residues. The CDR3 sequence is CASSVGDPYNSPLHF. CDR3 sequence (DNA): TGTGCCAGCAGCGTAGGGGACCCCTATAATTCACCCCTCCACTTT.

The J gene is TRBJ2-2, the V gene TRBV6-2 or TRBV6-3; D gene unclear. This CDR3 is 14 amino acids long. Germline V lookup: CDR1 MNHEY, CDR2 SVGEGT. Trimming left V 11 bases short and J 6 bases short, with 19 bases between. The CDR3 DNA is TGTGCCGCCCGCTTGGCGTGTGGGGCCGGGGAGCTGTTTTTT. Translated: CAARLACGAGELFF.